Here is one TCR beta chain with its context. The entry originates in a study of blood T cell repertoires in COVID-19. Study information: In each case, the material was cDNA or gDNA derived from T cells, B-cell-depleted T cells, or PBMCs.

Trimming at V came to 5 bases and at J to 7 bases, leaving 10 bases not matched to a gene. CDR3 length: 15 residues. Germline values: CDR1 MNHEY, CDR2 SVGEGT. Assay: immunoSEQ multiplex PCR; the TCRdb copy retains only in-frame clones and omits some. The sample includes around 250,000 clones, over 80% of them seen just once. This chain uses TRBV6-2 or TRBV6-3 with TRBJ1-5; 8 bases agree with TRBD1. This sequence was found in a human donor in a cohort exposed to, infected with or recovered from COVID-19 (not recorded which). The donor label of this sample is uncertain. Sample: PBMCs or T cells enriched from blood (not recorded which). CDR3 in amino acids: CASSASDRVEQPQHF. The CDR3, as DNA: TGTGCCAGCAGTGCCTCGGACAGGGTGGAACAGCCCCAGCATTTT.